Listed below are T cell receptor beta chains from one sample, sequenced in a study of T-cell reconstitution after alpha-beta-depleted transplantation in children. From the PCR reads, TCRdb called clonotypes with MiXCR, one entry per CDR3 protein. The table has around 71,000 distinct CDR3 sequences, more than 5.5% seen once. Here the sequenced sample was PBMCs from the stem cell graft donor, taken from the stem cell graft. These TCRs come from a human donor who donated a stem cell graft to a child with acute lymphoblastic leukemia. The CDR3 runs from the conserved cysteine through the conserved F or W. D genes are given only for firm matches. Not all rows give a size; the values are once, few, many and, for expanded clones, a class.

v_gene	j_gene	d_gene	abundance	CDR3aa	CDR3nt
TRBV20-1	TRBJ1-5	TRBD1	many	CSARPGQGLNQPQHF	TGCAGTGCTCGGCCCGGACAGGGCCTCAATCAGCCCCAGCATTTT
TRBV12-3/TRBV12-4	TRBJ2-7	.	many	CASSLAGRGYEQYF	TGTGCCAGCAGTTTAGCCGGCAGGGGATACGAGCAGTACTTC
TRBV10-3	TRBJ2-5	TRBD2	many	CATAKTGLAGEGEETQYF	TGTGCCACAGCCAAGACGGGACTAGCGGGGGAGGGAGAAGAGACCCAGTACTTC
TRBV7-9	TRBJ2-5	TRBD1	many	CASRSQGGETQYF	TGTGCCAGCAGATCACAGGGGGGAGAGACCCAGTACTTC
TRBV7-9	TRBJ1-5	.	many	CASTSTDSNQPQHF	TGTGCCAGCACCTCGACAGATAGCAATCAGCCCCAGCATTTT
TRBV4-3	TRBJ2-3	.	.	CASSQEIRTTTDTQYF	TGCGCCAGCAGCCAAGAAATAAGGACTACCACAGATACGCAGTATTTT
TRBV27	TRBJ2-7	.	many	CASTRSGMIGYEQYF	TGTGCCAGCACCCGGTCGGGTATGATAGGGTACGAGCAGTACTTC
TRBV10-2	TRBJ2-1	TRBD1	few	CATSTTGGEGEQFF	TGCGCCACCTCTACTACAGGGGGCGAGGGTGAGCAGTTCTTC
TRBV2	TRBJ1-1	TRBD1	few	CASSLRGRDRGSEAFF	TGTGCCAGCAGCCTTAGAGGGAGGGACAGGGGCTCTGAAGCTTTCTTT
TRBV2	TRBJ1-2	.	many	CASSEAGVGYTF	TGTGCCAGCAGCGAAGCAGGGGTTGGCTACACCTTC
TRBV25-1	TRBJ2-2	.	many	CASSEKGTGELFF	TGTGCCAGCAGTGAAAAGGGAACCGGGGAGCTGTTTTTT
TRBV29-1	TRBJ1-5	.	many	CSVVLPGEGQPQHF	TGCAGCGTTGTCCTCCCAGGGGAAGGGCAGCCCCAGCATTTT
TRBV11-2	TRBJ2-5	.	many	CASSLDRGPGETQYF	TGTGCCAGCAGCTTAGATCGGGGGCCGGGGGAGACCCAGTACTTC
TRBV7-2	TRBJ1-2	.	many	CASSLGRGNYGYTF	TGTGCCAGCAGCTTAGGGCGGGGGAACTATGGCTACACCTTC
TRBV25-1	TRBJ2-3	.	few	CASSDFRGTDTQYF	TGTGCCAGCAGTGATTTCCGAGGCACAGATACGCAGTATTTT
TRBV15	TRBJ2-7	TRBD2	many	CATSGDGRASNEQYF	TGTGCCACCAGCGGGGACGGGAGGGCCTCGAACGAGCAGTACTTC
TRBV4-3	TRBJ2-2	.	.	CASTLELAGELFF	TGCGCCAGCACCCTAGAATTAGCCGGGGAGCTGTTTTTT
TRBV10-3	TRBJ2-1	.	.	CAIRGRGPVNEQFF	TGTGCCATCCGAGGGAGAGGTCCAGTCAATGAGCAGTTCTTC
TRBV19	TRBJ1-1	TRBD1	.	CASRLGQGKFTEAFF	TGTGCCAGTAGGTTGGGACAGGGAAAATTCACTGAAGCTTTCTTT
TRBV20-1	TRBJ1-5	TRBD1	many	CSAFTDRDMNQPQHF	TGCAGTGCTTTTACCGACAGGGACATGAATCAGCCCCAGCATTTT
TRBV20-1	TRBJ2-7	TRBD2	many	CSARDQRGGSYEQYF	TGCAGTGCTAGAGACCAGCGGGGGGGTTCCTACGAGCAGTACTTC
TRBV20-1	TRBJ2-1	TRBD2	many	CIAREPVQSGRNNEQFF	TGCATTGCTAGAGAACCTGTACAGAGCGGGAGAAACAATGAGCAGTTCTTC
TRBV24-1	TRBJ2-3	.	many	CATSDRAGADTQYF	TGTGCCACCAGTGATCGGGCAGGGGCAGATACGCAGTATTTT
TRBV11-2	TRBJ2-1	TRBD2	.	CASSLTRLAGVGNEQFF	TGTGCCAGCAGCTTAACGAGACTAGCGGGAGTAGGTAATGAGCAGTTCTTC
TRBV2	TRBJ2-3	TRBD2	few	CASSDLAGNTDTQYF	TGTGCCAGCAGTGACCTAGCGGGGAACACAGATACGCAGTATTTT
TRBV7-2	TRBJ1-2	TRBD1	.	CASSLEPTGDGYTF	TGTGCCAGCAGCTTAGAACCGACAGGGGATGGCTACACCTTC
TRBV7-2	TRBJ2-3	.	many	CASSLVGGRESPRRTDTQYF	TGTGCCAGCAGCTTAGTGGGGGGGCGGGAGTCCCCCCGACGCACAGATACGCAGTATTTT
TRBV20-1	TRBJ2-4	.	many	CSASKRDLTKNIQYF	TGCAGTGCTAGTAAGAGGGATTTGACCAAAAACATTCAGTACTTC
TRBV3-1	TRBJ1-6	TRBD1	many	CASSQEGGGLNSPLHF	TGTGCCAGCAGCCAAGAGGGAGGGGGCCTTAATTCACCCCTCCACTTT
TRBV5-6	TRBJ2-1	TRBD2	.	CASSLAWETSGRRNEQFF	TGTGCCAGCAGCTTGGCTTGGGAAACTAGCGGGAGGAGAAATGAGCAGTTCTTC
TRBV29-1	TRBJ1-1	.	many	CSVPPGALGTEAFF	TGCAGCGTTCCCCCAGGGGCTCTGGGCACTGAAGCTTTCTTT
TRBV5-5	TRBJ1-5	TRBD1	many	CASSLVFFGEGGKQPQHF	TGTGCCAGCAGCTTGGTATTTTTCGGCGAAGGGGGCAAACAGCCCCAGCATTTT
TRBV5-1	TRBJ2-7	.	many	CASSLGAYEQYF	TGCGCCAGCAGCCTGGGGGCTTACGAGCAGTACTTC
TRBV12-3/TRBV12-4	TRBJ1-2	.	many	CASSLGTKGYGYTF	TGTGCCAGCAGTTTAGGGACCAAAGGCTATGGCTACACCTTC
TRBV5-4	TRBJ1-1	.	.	CASSPRIVMNTEAFF	TGTGCCAGCAGCCCCCGGATAGTCATGAACACTGAAGCTTTCTTT
TRBV7-9	TRBJ1-4	.	few	CASSLVQGEKLFF	TGTGCCAGCAGCTTAGTACAGGGTGAAAAACTGTTTTTT
TRBV3-1	TRBJ2-6	.	many	CASSQEDSYSGANVLTF	TGTGCCAGCAGCCAAGAGGACAGCTACTCTGGGGCCAACGTCCTGACTTTC
TRBV9	TRBJ2-7	TRBD2	many	CASSVSPGLALEQYF	TGTGCCAGCAGCGTCTCGCCGGGACTAGCGCTCGAGCAGTACTTC
TRBV21-1	TRBJ2-3	.	few	CASSPTGATDTQYF	TGTGCCAGCAGCCCGACAGGGGCCACAGATACGCAGTATTTT
TRBV20-1	TRBJ2-1	TRBD2	few	CSAREQRGVYNEQFF	TGCAGTGCTAGAGAACAGCGGGGGGTCTACAATGAGCAGTTCTTC
TRBV5-1	TRBJ2-7	TRBD2	many	CASSPSSLLAGAYEQYF	TGCGCCAGCAGCCCCTCCTCTCTACTAGCGGGAGCCTACGAGCAGTACTTC
TRBV6-6	TRBJ1-2	.	few	CASSALGEGSFREGYTF	TGTGCCAGCAGTGCCCTTGGGGAGGGTTCCTTCAGGGAGGGCTACACCTTC
TRBV28	TRBJ1-2	.	once	CASRFGVDYGYTF	TGTGCCAGCAGGTTTGGGGTCGACTATGGCTACACCTTC
TRBV11-2	TRBJ1-5	.	many	CASSLEVPGGSNQPQHF	TGTGCCAGCAGCTTAGAAGTCCCCGGGGGGAGCAATCAGCCCCAGCATTTT
TRBV20-1	TRBJ1-1	.	many	CSARPQGHMNTEAFF	TGCAGTGCTAGACCCCAGGGGCATATGAACACTGAAGCTTTCTTT
TRBV4-2	TRBJ2-1	.	few	CASSQDRVAYNEQFF	TGTGCCAGCAGCCAAGACAGGGTTGCCTACAATGAGCAGTTCTTC
TRBV28	TRBJ1-1	.	many	CASRGLVGTEAFF	TGTGCCAGCAGGGGGCTAGTGGGAACTGAAGCTTTCTTT
TRBV5-1	TRBJ2-6	.	few	CASSLMAGRGSGANVLTF	TGCGCCAGCAGCTTGATGGCAGGAAGGGGATCTGGGGCCAACGTCCTGACTTTC
TRBV4-1	TRBJ2-7	TRBD2	.	CASSHWTSGAYEQYF	TGCGCCAGCAGCCACTGGACTAGCGGAGCCTACGAGCAGTACTTC
TRBV27	TRBJ1-1	.	many	CASRGWGLNTEAFF	TGTGCCAGCAGGGGGTGGGGACTCAACACTGAAGCTTTCTTT